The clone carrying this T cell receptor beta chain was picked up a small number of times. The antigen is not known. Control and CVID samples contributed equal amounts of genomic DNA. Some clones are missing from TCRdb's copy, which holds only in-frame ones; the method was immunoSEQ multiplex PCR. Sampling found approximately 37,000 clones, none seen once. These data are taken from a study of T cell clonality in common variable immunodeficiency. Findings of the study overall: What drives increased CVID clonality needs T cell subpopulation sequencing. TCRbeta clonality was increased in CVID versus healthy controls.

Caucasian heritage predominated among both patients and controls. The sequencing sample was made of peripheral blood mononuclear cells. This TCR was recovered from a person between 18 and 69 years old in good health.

The CDR3 region is CASSLAGDTYEQYF. The sequenced part of the CDR3 DNA is TGTGCCAGCAGCTTAGCGGGGGACACCTACGAG. The chain recombines TRBV11-1 with TRBJ2-7; perhaps TRBD1 as D (6 bases). The sequence runs out 3 residues before the end of the CDR3; the remainder is reconstructed from the germline J gene. The CDR3 has 14 residues. Trimming removed 0 bases at V and 2 bases at J, with 8 bases between. The germline V gene encodes CDR1 SGHAT and CDR2 FQDESV (reference sequence).